One sample yielded the 20 T cell receptor beta chains listed below, sequenced in a study of radiation and T cells in renal cell carcinoma. The sample's time point: baseline pretreatment blood. Indicated treatment: 15 Gy SBRT to primary tumor, nephrectomy 4 weeks later. The protocol was immunoSEQ multiplex PCR, while the TCRdb copy is restricted to in-frame clones and leaves out a portion. The sample gives roughly 100,000 clones, 65% to 90% of which show up once; approximately 8.1% is in the top ten. This material consisted of blood, taken from a patient whose treatment included radiotherapy and nephrectomy. The origin of the receptors is a man aged 50 to 59 with renal cell carcinoma.

The chain couples TRBV29-1 to TRBJ2-7; possible D gene TRBD2, 5 bases. The length of the CDR3 is 10 residues. Germline V lookup: CDR1 SQVTM, CDR2 ANQGSEA. The V and J ends lost 4 bases and 4 bases respectively, with 5 bases between them. CDR3 sequence: CSVGEYEQYF. In nucleotides, the CDR3 is TGCAGCGTTGGGGAGTACGAGCAGTACTTC.

The rearrangement links TRBV25-1 to TRBJ1-2; D not certain. Trimming cost V 1 base and J 4 bases, with 13 bases left between them. Looked up from germline, CDR1 is MGHDK and CDR2 is SYGVNS. This CDR3 comprises 15 residues. CDR3 in DNA: TGTGCCAGCAGTGAATGGCGGGGAGGTCTCTATGGCTACACCTTC. Translated: CASSEWRGGLYGYTF.

J is TRBJ1-6 and V is TRBV5-1, with D maybe TRBD1 (5 bases). CDR1 is SGHRS, CDR2 YFSETQ, per germline. The CDR3 consists of 17 residues. Trimming removed 0 bases from V and 0 bases from J, with 10 bases in between. CDR3 sequence reads: CASSLAGGGSYNSPLHF. The CDR3 DNA reads as TGCGCCAGCAGCTTGGCCGGGGGGGGCTCCTATAATTCACCCCTCCACTTT.

Written as DNA, the CDR3 is TGTGCCAGCAGTTTAGTCCGAAATTCACCCCTCCACTTT. Translating gives CASSLVRNSPLHF. This rearrangement joins TRBV6-5 to TRBJ1-6; D is uncertain. Germline CDR1 MNHEY, CDR2 SVGAGI. Trimming cost V 4 bases and J 7 bases, with 8 bases left between them. The CDR3 loop spans 13 amino acids.

V is TRBV18 and J is TRBJ1-1; D ambiguous. CDR3 size: 13 residues. The ends were cut back, 8 bases at V and 0 bases at J, with 10 bases in the middle. Germline V gene sequence: CDR1 KGHSH, CDR2 LQKENI. The CDR3 loop is CASRGDLNTEAFF. The DNA for the CDR3 is TGTGCCAGCCGAGGCGATCTGAACACTGAAGCTTTCTTT. The full variable domain, with the rest looked up from reference TRBV18 and TRBJ1-1, is NAGVMQNPRHLVRRRGQEARLRCSPMKGHSHVYWYRQLPEEGLKFMVYLQKENIIDESGMPKERFSAEFPKEGPSILRIQQVVRGDSAAYFCASRGDLNTEAFFGQGTRLTVV.

The chain has TRBV5-1 and TRBJ2-7; D might be TRBD2 (6 bases). Trimming shortened V by 0 bases and J by 4 bases, and 14 bases separated the two germline ends. Germline assignment: CDR1 SGHRS and CDR2 YFSETQ. This CDR3 is built from 15 residues. This CDR3 reads CASSLVTAEGYEQYF. In DNA, the CDR3 is TGCGCCAGCAGCTTGGTAACCGCGGAGGGATACGAGCAGTACTTC.

The genes are TRBV5-5 and TRBJ2-5; TRBD1 matches 9 bases. The CDR3 extends over 14 amino acids. Germline V gene data show CDR1 as SGHKS and CDR2 as YYEKEE (reference sequence). V shed 4 bases and J 5 bases; nucleotides not matched to a gene: 6. The CDR3 sequence is CASSITGGAETQYF. DNA of the CDR3: TGTGCCAGCAGCATAACAGGGGGCGCGGAGACCCAGTACTTC.

The chain links TRBV11-2 to TRBJ2-2, with D unclear. Germline V gives CDR1 SGHAT, CDR2 FQNNGV. With 1 base removed from V and 6 bases from J, the gap between germline ends came to 6 bases. The CDR3 is 13 residues long. CDR3 in DNA: TGTGCCAGCAGCTTAGTCGACGCCGGGGAGCTGTTTTTT. It codes for CASSLVDAGELFF.

The rearrangement links TRBV2 to TRBJ2-7; D is possibly TRBD2 (7 bases). This CDR3 contains 16 residues. Trimming stripped 7 bases from V and 3 bases from J, with 22 bases between. Germline V gene sequence: CDR1 SNHLY, CDR2 FYNNEI. CDR3 protein: CASIQDEGGGIYEQYF. The CDR3 region has the DNA TGTGCCAGCATTCAGGACGAGGGGGGAGGGATCTACGAGCAGTACTTC.

This clone appeared a few times. The chain combines TRBV19 with TRBJ2-5, with D unclear. The CDR3 contains 13 residues. Germline V gene data show CDR1 as LNHDA and CDR2 as SQIVND (reference sequence). V lost 3 bases, J lost 5 bases, and 10 bases lay in between. The CDR3 sequence is CASSILEQETQYF. CDR3 DNA: TGTGCCAGTAGTATTTTGGAACAGGAGACCCAGTACTTC.

The chain couples TRBV7-3 to TRBJ2-3, with D unclear. The CDR3 length is 12 residues. Between the trimmed V and J ends, which lost 2 bases and 3 bases, there was a span of 3 bases. Germline CDR1 and CDR2: SGHTA and FQGTGA. The CDR3 region is CASSLGTDTQYF. The CDR3 DNA reads as TGTGCCAGCAGCTTAGGTACAGATACGCAGTATTTT. Full variable domain (remainder filled in from reference TRBV7-3 and TRBJ2-3): GAGVSQTPSNKVTEKGKYVELRCDPISGHTALYWYRQSLGQGPEFLIYFQGTGAADDSGLPNDRFFAVRPEGSVSTLKIQRTERGDSAVYLCASSLGTDTQYFGPGTRLTVL.

V usage is TRBV5-6 and J usage is TRBJ1-5; 9 bases fit TRBD1. V trimming: 5 bases; J trimming: 4 bases; junction bases outside the gene matches: 7. This CDR3 is 15 amino acids long. Germline V gives CDR1 SGHDT, CDR2 YYEEEE. This CDR3 is CASRRWDRVNQPQHF. CDR3 DNA: TGTGCCAGCAGGAGGTGGGACAGGGTAAATCAGCCCCAGCATTTT.

The chain is built from TRBV2 and TRBJ2-1, with a weak D call TRBD2 (5 bases). The CDR3 has 15 amino acids. CDR1 and CDR2 from the germline V gene are SNHLY and FYNNEI. The V end was cut by 5 bases, the J end by 0 bases, with 11 bases between. The CDR3 loop is CASSSSTSSYNEQFF. The CDR3, as DNA: TGTGCCAGCAGTTCAAGTACTAGCTCCTACAATGAGCAGTTCTTC.

Only a few counts were recorded for this clone. This chain uses TRBV5-1 with TRBJ2-5, with 8 nucleotides matching TRBD2. V dropped 1 base and J dropped 3; count of bases not matched to a gene: 2. The CDR3 is 14 amino acids. Germline-derived CDR1 and CDR2 are SGHRS and YFSETQ. CDR3: CASSLIAGKETQYF. The CDR3 bases are TGCGCCAGCAGCTTGATAGCGGGAAAAGAGACCCAGTACTTC. Variable domain in full (rest from reference TRBV5-1 and TRBJ2-5): KAGVTQTPRYLIKTRGQQVTLSCSPISGHRSVSWYQQTPGQGLQFLFEYFSETQRNKGNFPGRFSGRQFSNSRSEMNVSTLELGDSALYLCASSLIAGKETQYFGPGTRLLVL.

This clone was observed a handful of times. The chain recombines TRBV18 with TRBJ1-1; the match to TRBD1 covers 7 bases. The CDR3 runs to 13 residues. Germline V gene lookup returns CDR1 KGHSH and CDR2 LQKENI. Trimming cost V 3 bases and J 10 bases; bases outside gene matches: 8. The CDR3 sequence is CASSPRQGQGAFF. DNA for the CDR3: TGTGCCAGCTCACCTAGACAGGGCCAGGGAGCTTTCTTT.

V and J are TRBV27 and TRBJ1-1; 12 bases are shared with TRBD1. With V trimmed by 5 bases and J by 6 bases, 10 bases remained unmatched. Germline V gene data show CDR1 as MNHEY and CDR2 as SMNVEV (reference sequence). CDR3 size: 16 residues. CDR3 region: CASSPQGQGAKAEAFF. For the CDR3, the DNA is TGTGCCAGCAGTCCCCAGGGACAGGGGGCGAAGGCTGAAGCTTTCTTT.

The CDR3 DNA is TGCGCCAGCAGCCAAGGACAGGGGGTGTACGAGCAGTACTTC. Translation: CASSQGQGVYEQYF. The genes are TRBV5-1 and TRBJ2-7, with 10 nucleotides matching TRBD1. The V and J ends lost 4 bases and 4 bases, in that order; junction bases with no gene match: 5. The CDR3 contains 14 residues. Germline lookup yields CDR1 SGHRS and CDR2 YFSETQ.

The J gene is TRBJ2-3, the V gene TRBV27; D is unclear. The V end lost 3 bases, the J end lost 2 bases, and 9 bases lay between the germline ends. The CDR3 has 14 amino acids. From germline, CDR1 is MNHEY and CDR2 SMNVEV (reference sequence). The CDR3 sequence is CASSLDGFTDTQYF. The CDR3 region has the DNA TGTGCCAGCAGTTTGGACGGCTTCACAGATACGCAGTATTTT.

The chain links TRBV6-5 to TRBJ2-3; D remains ambiguous. V lost 5 bases and J 6 bases, leaving 12 bases between the germline ends. The V gene's germline CDR1 is MNHEY and CDR2 SVGAGI. The CDR3 runs to 13 residues. In DNA, the CDR3 is TGTGCCAGCAGTCTAAGTTTTTCTGATACGCAGTATTTT. This translates into CASSLSFSDTQYF.

The chain combines TRBV6-1 with TRBJ2-7; no clear D gene. The CDR3 has 14 residues. V shed 8 bases and J shed 0 bases, with 14 bases lying between them. Looked up from germline, CDR1 is MNHNS and CDR2 is SASEGT. This chain's CDR3 is CASQGRPSSYEQYF. CDR3 sequence (DNA): TGTGCCAGCCAAGGGCGCCCAAGCTCCTACGAGCAGTACTTC.